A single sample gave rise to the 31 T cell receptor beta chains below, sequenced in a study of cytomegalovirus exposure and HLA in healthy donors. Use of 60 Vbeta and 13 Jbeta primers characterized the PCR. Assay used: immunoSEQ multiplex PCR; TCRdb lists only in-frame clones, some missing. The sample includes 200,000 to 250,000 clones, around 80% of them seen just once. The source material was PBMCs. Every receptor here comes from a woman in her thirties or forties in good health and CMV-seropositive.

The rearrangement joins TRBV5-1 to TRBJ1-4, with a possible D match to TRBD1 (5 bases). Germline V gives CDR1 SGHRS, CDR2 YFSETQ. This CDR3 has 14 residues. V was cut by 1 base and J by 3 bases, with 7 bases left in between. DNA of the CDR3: TGCGCCAGCAGCTTGAGGGGTGCTAATGAAAAACTGTTTTTT. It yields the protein CASSLRGANEKLFF.

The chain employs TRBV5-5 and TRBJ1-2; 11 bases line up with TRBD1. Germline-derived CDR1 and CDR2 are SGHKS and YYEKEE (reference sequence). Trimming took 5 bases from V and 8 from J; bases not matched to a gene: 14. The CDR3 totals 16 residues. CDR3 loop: CASSSFGTGGSGGYTF. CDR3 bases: TGTGCCAGCAGTTCCTTTGGGACAGGGGGGTCAGGAGGCTACACCTTC.

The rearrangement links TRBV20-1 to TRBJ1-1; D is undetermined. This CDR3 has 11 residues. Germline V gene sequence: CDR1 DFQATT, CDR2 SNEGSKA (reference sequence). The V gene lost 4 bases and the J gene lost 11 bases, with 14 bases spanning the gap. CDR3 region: CSATPGRAAFF. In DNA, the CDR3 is TGCAGTGCTACCCCCGGGAGGGCTGCTTTCTTT.

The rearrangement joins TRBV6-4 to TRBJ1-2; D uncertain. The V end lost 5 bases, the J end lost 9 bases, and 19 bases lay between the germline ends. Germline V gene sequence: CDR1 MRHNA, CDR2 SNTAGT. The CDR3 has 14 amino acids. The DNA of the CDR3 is TGTGCCAGCAGTAGTACCGACGGGATAACGAGCTACACCTTC. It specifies CASSSTDGITSYTF.

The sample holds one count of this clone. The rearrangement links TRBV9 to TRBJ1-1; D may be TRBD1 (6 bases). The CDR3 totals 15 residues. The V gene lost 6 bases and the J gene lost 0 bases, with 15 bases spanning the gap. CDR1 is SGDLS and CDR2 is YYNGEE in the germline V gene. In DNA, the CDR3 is TGTGCCAGCACGGCCGGGGGGCGGATGAACACTGAAGCTTTCTTT. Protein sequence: CASTAGGRMNTEAFF.

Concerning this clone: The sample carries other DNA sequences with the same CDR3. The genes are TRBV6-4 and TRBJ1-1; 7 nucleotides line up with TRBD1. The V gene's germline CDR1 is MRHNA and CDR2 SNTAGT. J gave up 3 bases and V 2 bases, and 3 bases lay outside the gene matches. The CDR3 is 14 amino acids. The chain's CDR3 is CASSDGQGDTEAFF. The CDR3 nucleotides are TGTGCCAGCAGTGACGGGCAGGGGGACACTGAAGCTTTCTTT.

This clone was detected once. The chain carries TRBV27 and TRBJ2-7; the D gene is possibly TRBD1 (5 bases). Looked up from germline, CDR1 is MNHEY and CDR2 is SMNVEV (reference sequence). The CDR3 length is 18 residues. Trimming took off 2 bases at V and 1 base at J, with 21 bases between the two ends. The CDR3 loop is CASSLPRGVPSPSYEQYF. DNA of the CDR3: TGTGCCAGCAGTTTACCAAGGGGCGTGCCCTCACCTTCCTACGAGCAGTACTTC.

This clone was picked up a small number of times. DNA for the CDR3: TGCAGTGTCCTAGGGGCTGCCGAAGCTTTCTTT. Amino acids: CSVLGAAEAFF. J is TRBJ1-1 and V is TRBV20-1; D is possibly TRBD1 (5 bases). CDR3 length equals 11 residues. CDR1 and CDR2 (germline): DFQATT, SNEGSKA (reference sequence). V lost 7 bases and J lost 8, with 14 bases in between.

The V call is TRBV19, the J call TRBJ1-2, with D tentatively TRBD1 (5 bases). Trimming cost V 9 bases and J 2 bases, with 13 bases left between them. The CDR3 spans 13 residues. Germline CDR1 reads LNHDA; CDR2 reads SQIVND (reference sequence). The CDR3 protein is CASGRQRNYGYTF. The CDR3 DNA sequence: TGTGCCAGCGGTCGACAGAGAAACTATGGCTACACCTTC. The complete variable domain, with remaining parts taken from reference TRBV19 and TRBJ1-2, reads DGGITQSPKYLFRKEGQNVTLSCEQNLNHDAMYWYRQDPGQGLRLIYYSQIVNDFQKGDIAEGYSVSREKKESFPLTVTSAQKNPTAFYLCASGRQRNYGYTFGSGTRLTVV.

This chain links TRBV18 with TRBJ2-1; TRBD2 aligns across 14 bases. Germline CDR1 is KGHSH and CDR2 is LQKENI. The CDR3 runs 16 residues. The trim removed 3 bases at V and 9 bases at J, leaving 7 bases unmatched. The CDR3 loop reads CASSPLTSGGAREQFF. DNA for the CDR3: TGTGCCAGCTCACCCCTGACTAGCGGGGGGGCGCGTGAGCAGTTCTTC. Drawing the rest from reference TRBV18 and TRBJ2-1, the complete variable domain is NAGVMQNPRHLVRRRGQEARLRCSPMKGHSHVYWYRQLPEEGLKFMVYLQKENIIDESGMPKERFSAEFPKEGPSILRIQQVVRGDSAAYFCASSPLTSGGAREQFFGPGTRLTVL.

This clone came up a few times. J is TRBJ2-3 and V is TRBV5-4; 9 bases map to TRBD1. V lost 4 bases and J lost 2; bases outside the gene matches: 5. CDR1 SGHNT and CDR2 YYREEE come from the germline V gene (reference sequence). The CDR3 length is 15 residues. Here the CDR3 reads CASSRTGANTDTQYF. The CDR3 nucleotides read TGTGCCAGCAGCCGGACAGGGGCCAACACAGATACGCAGTATTTT.

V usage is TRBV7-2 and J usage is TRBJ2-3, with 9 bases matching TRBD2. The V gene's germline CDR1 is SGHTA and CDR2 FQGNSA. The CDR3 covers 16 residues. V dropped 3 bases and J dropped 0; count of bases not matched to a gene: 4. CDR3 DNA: TGTGCCAGCAGCTTTAGACTAGCGGTTAGCACAGATACGCAGTATTTT. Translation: CASSFRLAVSTDTQYF.

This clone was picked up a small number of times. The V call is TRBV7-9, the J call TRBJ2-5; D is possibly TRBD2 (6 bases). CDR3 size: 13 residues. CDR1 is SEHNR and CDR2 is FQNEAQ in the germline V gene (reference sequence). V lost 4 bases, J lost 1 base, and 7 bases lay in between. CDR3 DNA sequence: TGTGCCAGCAGCTCCGGGGGCCAAGAGACCCAGTACTTC. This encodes CASSSGGQETQYF.

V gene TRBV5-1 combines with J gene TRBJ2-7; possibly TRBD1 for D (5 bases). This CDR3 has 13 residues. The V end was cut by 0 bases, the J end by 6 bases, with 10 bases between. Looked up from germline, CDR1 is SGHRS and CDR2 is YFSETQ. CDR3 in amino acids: CASSLEGVGEQYF. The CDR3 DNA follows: TGCGCCAGCAGCTTGGAAGGGGTAGGCGAGCAGTACTTC.

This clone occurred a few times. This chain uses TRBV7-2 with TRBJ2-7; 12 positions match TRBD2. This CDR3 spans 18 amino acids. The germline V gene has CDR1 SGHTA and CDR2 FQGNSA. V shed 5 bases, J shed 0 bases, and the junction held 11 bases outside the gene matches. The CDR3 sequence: CASSVRIGTSGSSYEQYF. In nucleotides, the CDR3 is TGTGCCAGCAGCGTACGCATCGGGACTAGCGGGTCCTCCTACGAGCAGTACTTC.

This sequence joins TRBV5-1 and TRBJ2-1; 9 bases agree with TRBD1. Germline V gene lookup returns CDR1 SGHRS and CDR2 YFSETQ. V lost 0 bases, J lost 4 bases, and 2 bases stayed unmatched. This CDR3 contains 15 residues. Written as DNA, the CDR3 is TGCGCCAGCAGCTTGGGAGGGACAGGGTACAATGAGCAGTTCTTC. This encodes CASSLGGTGYNEQFF.

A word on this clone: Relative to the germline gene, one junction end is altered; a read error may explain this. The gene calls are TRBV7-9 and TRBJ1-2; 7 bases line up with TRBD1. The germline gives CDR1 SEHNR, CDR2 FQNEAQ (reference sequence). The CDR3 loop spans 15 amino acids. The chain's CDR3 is CSSSWAGQTNYGYTF. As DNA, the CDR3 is TGTTCCAGCAGCTGGGCGGGACAGACAAACTATGGCTACACCTTC.

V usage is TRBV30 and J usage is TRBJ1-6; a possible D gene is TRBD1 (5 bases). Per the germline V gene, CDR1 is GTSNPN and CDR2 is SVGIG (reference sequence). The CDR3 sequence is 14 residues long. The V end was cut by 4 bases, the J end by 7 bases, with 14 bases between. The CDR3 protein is CAWKSGAANSPLHF. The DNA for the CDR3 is TGTGCCTGGAAAAGTGGGGCCGCGAATTCACCCCTCCACTTT.

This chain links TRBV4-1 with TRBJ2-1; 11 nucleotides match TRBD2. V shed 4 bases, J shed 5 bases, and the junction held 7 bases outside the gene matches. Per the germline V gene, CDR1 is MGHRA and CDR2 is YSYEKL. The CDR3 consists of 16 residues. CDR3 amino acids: CASSPSGTSGNNEQFF. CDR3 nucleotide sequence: TGCGCCAGCAGCCCATCCGGGACTAGCGGAAACAATGAGCAGTTCTTC.

The CDR3 region is CASSFKPGLAGGPSYEQYF. The CDR3 coding sequence is TGTGCCAGCAGCTTCAAACCGGGACTAGCGGGGGGGCCTTCCTACGAGCAGTACTTC. The chain uses TRBV7-2 and TRBJ2-7; 16 positions agree with TRBD2. This CDR3 is 19 amino acids long. After removal of 3 bases from V and 1 base from J, the junction contained 9 bases not matched to a gene. Germline loops: CDR1 SGHTA, CDR2 FQGNSA.

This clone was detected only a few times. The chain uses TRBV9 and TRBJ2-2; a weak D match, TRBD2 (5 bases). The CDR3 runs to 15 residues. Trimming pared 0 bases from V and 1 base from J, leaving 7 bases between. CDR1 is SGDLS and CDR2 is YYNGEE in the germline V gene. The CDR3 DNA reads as TGTGCCAGCAGCGTAGACGGAGGGAACACCGGGGAGCTGTTTTTT. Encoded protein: CASSVDGGNTGELFF.

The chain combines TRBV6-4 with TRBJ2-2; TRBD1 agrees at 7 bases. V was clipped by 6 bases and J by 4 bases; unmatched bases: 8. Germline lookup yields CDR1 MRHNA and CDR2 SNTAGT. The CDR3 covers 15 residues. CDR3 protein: CASSRDSISTGELFF. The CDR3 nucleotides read TGTGCCAGCAGCCGGGACAGTATTTCCACCGGGGAGCTGTTTTTT.

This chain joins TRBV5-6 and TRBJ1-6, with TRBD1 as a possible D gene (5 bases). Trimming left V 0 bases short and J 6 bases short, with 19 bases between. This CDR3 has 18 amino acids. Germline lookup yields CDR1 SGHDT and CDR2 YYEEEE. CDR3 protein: CASSLGGAVVGFNSPLHF. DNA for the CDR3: TGTGCCAGCAGCTTGGGTGGGGCAGTCGTTGGGTTTAATTCACCCCTCCACTTT.

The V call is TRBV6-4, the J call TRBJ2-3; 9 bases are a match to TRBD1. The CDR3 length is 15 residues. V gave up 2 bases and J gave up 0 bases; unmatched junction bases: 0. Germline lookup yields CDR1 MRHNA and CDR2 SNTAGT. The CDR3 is CASSDGTGSTDTQYF. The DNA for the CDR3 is TGTGCCAGCAGTGACGGGACAGGGAGCACAGATACGCAGTATTTT.

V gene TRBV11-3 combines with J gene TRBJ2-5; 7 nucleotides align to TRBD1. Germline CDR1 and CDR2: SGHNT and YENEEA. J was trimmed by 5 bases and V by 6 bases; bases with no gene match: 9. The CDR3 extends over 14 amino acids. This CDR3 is CASSTYRGRETQYF. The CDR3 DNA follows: TGTGCCAGCAGTACCTACAGGGGCCGGGAGACCCAGTACTTC.

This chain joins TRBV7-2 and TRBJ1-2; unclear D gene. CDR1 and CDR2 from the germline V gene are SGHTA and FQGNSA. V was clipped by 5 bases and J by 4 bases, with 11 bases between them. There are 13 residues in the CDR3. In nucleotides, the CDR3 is TGTGCCAGCAGCCGAGGGAGTTCCTATGGCTACACCTTC. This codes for CASSRGSSYGYTF.

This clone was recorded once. Here the CDR3 DNA reads TGTGCCAGCAGTTATACCGTAACAGGGGGTTATGGCTACACCTTC. It yields the protein CASSYTVTGGYGYTF. The chain combines TRBV7-6 with TRBJ1-2; TRBD1 aligns across 8 bases. V lost 6 bases, J lost 5 bases, and 11 bases stayed unmatched. The CDR3 contains 15 residues. CDR1 SGHVS and CDR2 FNYEAQ come from the germline V gene.

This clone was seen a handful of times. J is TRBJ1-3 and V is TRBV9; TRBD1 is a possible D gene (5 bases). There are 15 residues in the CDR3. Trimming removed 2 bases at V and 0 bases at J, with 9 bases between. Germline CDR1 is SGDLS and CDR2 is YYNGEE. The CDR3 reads CASSVDSYSGNTIYF. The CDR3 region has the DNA TGTGCCAGCAGCGTCGACAGTTACTCTGGAAACACCATATATTTT.

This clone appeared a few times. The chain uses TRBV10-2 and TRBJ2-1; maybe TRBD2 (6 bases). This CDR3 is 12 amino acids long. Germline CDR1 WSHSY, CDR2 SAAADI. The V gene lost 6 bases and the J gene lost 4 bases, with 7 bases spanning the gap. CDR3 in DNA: TGCGCCAGCAGGGGACTTTACAATGAGCAGTTCTTC. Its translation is CASRGLYNEQFF.

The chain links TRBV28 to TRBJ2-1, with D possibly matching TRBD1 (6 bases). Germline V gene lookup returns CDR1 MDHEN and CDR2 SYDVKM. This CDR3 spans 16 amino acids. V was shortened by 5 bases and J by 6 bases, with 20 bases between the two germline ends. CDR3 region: CASSAERGSPINEQFF. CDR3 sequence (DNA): TGTGCCAGCAGTGCCGAAAGGGGGTCGCCGATCAATGAGCAGTTCTTC. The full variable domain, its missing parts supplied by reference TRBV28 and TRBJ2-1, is DVKVTQSSRYLVKRTGEKVFLECVQDMDHENMFWYRQDPGLGLRLIYFSYDVKMKEKGDIPEGYSVSREKKERFSLILESASTNQTSMYLCASSAERGSPINEQFFGPGTRLTVL.

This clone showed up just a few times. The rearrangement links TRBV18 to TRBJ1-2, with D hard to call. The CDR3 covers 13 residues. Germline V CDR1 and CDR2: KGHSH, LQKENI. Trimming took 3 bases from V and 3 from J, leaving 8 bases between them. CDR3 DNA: TGTGCCAGCTCACCCCCTGGCCACTATGGCTACACCTTC. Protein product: CASSPPGHYGYTF.